This TCR beta chain is from a study of blood T cell repertoires in COVID-19. On the study more broadly: Spain, Italy and the United States supplied samples that represented acute and convalescent COVID-19. From T cells, B-cell-depleted T cells, or PBMCs came the material, which was cDNA or gDNA.

Under the authors' procedure: Nucleated cell number was recorded as an estimate derived from reference gene primer amplification. TCRdb's copy holds only in-frame clones and misses some; the assay was immunoSEQ multiplex PCR. V and J calls and clone size are those listed in that table; D and trimming were worked out from the DNA. The sample lists approximately 110,000 clones, approximately 62% occurring once. In its sample, this clone was seen a few times. The sequence was collected from an elderly man with acute or convalescent COVID-19. Sequenced material: peripheral blood.

The CDR3 nucleotides are TGTGCCAGCAAAGGACAGGGGGAAGGCGAGCAGTACTTC. Amino acid sequence: CASKGQGEGEQYF. J is TRBJ2-7 and V is TRBV12-3 or TRBV12-4, with 10 bases matching TRBD1. The CDR3 sequence is 13 residues long. J was trimmed by 6 bases and V by 7 bases; bases with no gene match: 6.